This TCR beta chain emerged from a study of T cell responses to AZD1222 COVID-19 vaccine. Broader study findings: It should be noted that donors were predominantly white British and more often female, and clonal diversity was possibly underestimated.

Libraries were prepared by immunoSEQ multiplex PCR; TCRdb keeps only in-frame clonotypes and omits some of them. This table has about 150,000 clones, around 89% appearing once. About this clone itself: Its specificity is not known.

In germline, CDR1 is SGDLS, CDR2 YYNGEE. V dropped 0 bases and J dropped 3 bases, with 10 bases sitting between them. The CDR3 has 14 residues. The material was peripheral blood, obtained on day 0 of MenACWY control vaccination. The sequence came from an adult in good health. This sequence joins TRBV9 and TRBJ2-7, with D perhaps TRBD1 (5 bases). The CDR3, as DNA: TGTGCCAGCAGCGTAGACCAGGGTAACTACGAGCAGTACTTC. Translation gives CASSVDQGNYEQYF.